This is a list of T cell receptor beta chains from one sample in a study of identical twins. Each CDR3 protein gets one entry after TCRdb re-called the 5' RACE reads with MiXCR. The table lists a few hundred thousand distinct CDR3 sequences, roughly 20% of them singletons. The sample taken for sequencing was naive T cells sorted from blood. These receptors were taken from a man aged 45-60 years in good health. Both conserved end residues are part of each CDR3. D genes are given only for firm matches. The size of a clone is reported for some rows only, either as once, few or many, or as a class for expanded clones.

>TRBJ2-5|many|TRBV10-3|-
CAISERRGQETQYF
TGTGCCATCAGTGAAAGGAGGGGCCAAGAGACCCAGTACTTC
>TRBJ2-1|many|TRBV21-1|-
CASSKADPTRGSYNEQFF
TGTGCCAGCAGCAAAGCGGACCCGACCCGGGGGTCCTACAATGAGCAGTTCTTC
>TRBJ2-7|many|TRBV29-1|-
CSVYGQRDYEQYF
TGCAGCGTCTACGGACAGAGAGACTACGAGCAGTACTTC
>TRBJ2-1|many|TRBV5-1|-
CASSLRRVGYNEQFF
TGCGCCAGCAGCTTGCGGCGGGTCGGGTACAATGAGCAGTTCTTC
>TRBJ2-7|-|TRBV27|-
CASSFIGGLVREQYF
TGTGCCAGCAGTTTTATCGGGGGCCTCGTTAGGGAGCAGTACTTC
>TRBJ2-1|-|TRBV21-1|-
CASSSGTGGGNEQFF
TGTGCCAGCAGCTCGGGGACAGGGGGGGGCAATGAGCAGTTCTTC
>TRBJ1-2|-|TRBV4-1|-
CASSDGIRAGNGYTF
TGCGCCAGCAGCGACGGGATAAGGGCCGGCAATGGCTACACCTTC
>TRBJ2-7|few|TRBV10-3|-
CAIQDSSYEQYF
TGTGCCATCCAGGACAGCTCCTACGAGCAGTACTTC
>TRBJ2-7|-|TRBV7-2|-
CASSLASRVNEQYF
TGTGCCAGCAGCTTAGCCTCCAGGGTCAACGAGCAGTACTTC
>TRBJ2-5|many|TRBV29-1|TRBD2
CSVGIGTSGRRETQYF
TGCAGCGTTGGCATTGGGACTAGCGGGAGGCGAGAGACCCAGTACTTC
>TRBJ2-7|once|TRBV5-1|-
CASSLSAVLPYEQYF
TGCGCCAGCAGCTTGTCGGCGGTGCTACCCTACGAGCAGTACTTC
>TRBJ2-7|many|TRBV4-1|TRBD1
CASSQGYRDRVYEQYF
TGCGCCAGCAGCCAAGGGTACCGGGACAGGGTTTACGAGCAGTACTTC
>TRBJ2-4|few|TRBV12-3/TRBV12-4|-
CASSPAGLNIQYF
TGTGCCAGCAGTCCCGCGGGATTAAACATTCAGTACTTC
>TRBJ2-1|-|TRBV30|TRBD1
CAWSGRDRGSYNEQFF
TGTGCCTGGAGTGGTCGTGACAGGGGGTCATACAATGAGCAGTTCTTC
>TRBJ1-6|-|TRBV28|TRBD1
CASTLWFRTGGSPLHF
TGTGCCAGCACCCTCTGGTTTCGGACAGGAGGATCACCCCTCCACTTT
>TRBJ1-2|-|TRBV3-1|-
CASSQDGRAAGGYTF
TGTGCCAGCAGCCAAGATGGCAGGGCTGCGGGTGGCTACACCTTC
>TRBJ2-1|few|TRBV28|TRBD2
CASRPPGLGSNEQFF
TGTGCCAGCAGGCCGCCGGGACTAGGTTCCAATGAGCAGTTCTTC
>TRBJ2-3|-|TRBV7-2|-
CASSLEDSIDTQYF
TGTGCCAGCAGCTTAGAAGATTCGATCGATACGCAGTATTTT
>TRBJ2-2|-|TRBV5-5|TRBD1
CASSLADRVTGELFF
TGTGCCAGCAGCTTGGCGGACAGGGTAACCGGGGAGCTGTTTTTT
>TRBJ2-1|-|TRBV4-3|TRBD2
CASSQDPSGGFSSYNEQFF
TGCGCCAGCAGCCAAGATCCTAGCGGGGGCTTCAGCTCCTACAATGAGCAGTTCTTC
>TRBJ2-5|few|TRBV11-1|TRBD1
CASSTSGRTGMETQYF
TGTGCCAGCAGCACTAGTGGGCGGACAGGAATGGAGACCCAGTACTTC
>TRBJ2-7|-|TRBV2|-
CASKGDQAYEQYF
TGTGCCAGCAAAGGGGACCAAGCCTACGAGCAGTACTTC
>TRBJ2-7|many|TRBV5-1|-
CASCGTPGYEQYF
TGCGCCAGTTGCGGGACACCTGGTTACGAGCAGTACTTC
>TRBJ2-7|many|TRBV11-1|-
CASSWGDRGEQYF
TGTGCCAGCAGCTGGGGGGACCGTGGCGAGCAGTACTTC
>TRBJ2-5|many|TRBV6-2/TRBV6-3|-
CASSLGGWETQYF
TGTGCCAGCAGTTTGGGGGGATGGGAGACCCAGTACTTC
>TRBJ2-1|-|TRBV27|TRBD1
CASSLWSGGNEQFF
TGTGCCAGCAGTTTATGGTCAGGGGGCAATGAGCAGTTCTTC
>TRBJ2-3|many|TRBV2|-
CASSDWGTSTDTQYF
TGTGCCAGCAGTGATTGGGGGACAAGCACAGATACGCAGTATTTT
>TRBJ2-1|-|TRBV27|-
CASSPGAIQFF
TGTGCCAGCAGCCCGGGGGCAATTCAGTTCTTC
>TRBJ2-1|-|TRBV7-9|-
CASSLARLPAYNEQFF
TGTGCCAGCAGCTTAGCCCGACTACCAGCCTACAATGAGCAGTTCTTC
>TRBJ2-7|many|TRBV5-1|-
CASSFGGGGEQYF
TGCGCCAGCAGCTTTGGAGGGGGAGGCGAGCAGTACTTC
>TRBJ2-5|few|TRBV12-3/TRBV12-4|TRBD1
CASSYGQGRKETQYF
TGTGCCAGCAGTTACGGACAGGGTCGAAAAGAGACCCAGTACTTC
>TRBJ2-3|-|TRBV6-4|-
CASPLTNRADTQYF
TGTGCCAGCCCCCTGACGAACAGGGCAGATACGCAGTATTTT
>TRBJ1-6|-|TRBV6-5|TRBD1
CASSYTGDDNSPLHF
TGTGCCAGCAGTTATACAGGGGACGATAATTCACCCCTCCACTTT
>TRBJ2-7|many|TRBV7-2|-
CASSLSLEEQYF
TGTGCCAGCAGCTTATCCCTTGAGGAGCAGTACTTC
>TRBJ2-7|-|TRBV5-1|-
CASSLELTDRLSYEQYF
TGCGCCAGCAGCTTGGAGTTGACAGACCGACTCTCCTACGAGCAGTACTTC
>TRBJ2-5|-|TRBV5-1|TRBD1
CASSPWTGSETQYF
TGCGCCAGCAGCCCCTGGACAGGGTCAGAGACCCAGTACTTC
>TRBJ2-3|-|TRBV5-1|-
CASSLERGRTDTQYF
TGCGCCAGCAGCTTGGAACGGGGCCGCACAGATACGCAGTATTTT
>TRBJ2-2|few|TRBV15|-
CATSRDLAGELFF
TGTGCCACCAGCAGAGATTTGGCAGGCGAGCTGTTTTTT
>TRBJ2-1|many|TRBV4-3|-
CASSQDLAYNEQFF
TGCGCCAGCAGCCAAGATCTAGCATACAATGAGCAGTTCTTC
>TRBJ2-2|few|TRBV7-3|TRBD1
CASSFRQGATFGELFF
TGTGCCAGCAGCTTTCGTCAGGGGGCCACCTTCGGGGAGCTGTTTTTT
>TRBJ2-5|-|TRBV10-3|-
CAISESTGTQETQYF
TGTGCCATCAGTGAGTCAACCGGGACCCAAGAGACCCAGTACTTC
>TRBJ2-4|many|TRBV11-2|-
CASSLERIRQGKVKNIQYF
TGTGCCAGCAGCTTAGAGAGGATTCGGCAGGGGAAAGTCAAAAACATTCAGTACTTC
>TRBJ1-6|many|TRBV7-2|TRBD1
CASSPGQGSSYNSPLHF
TGTGCCAGCAGCCCAGGACAGGGAAGCTCCTATAATTCACCCCTCCACTTT
>TRBJ2-5|-|TRBV20-1|-
CSASPPDRNRQTQYF
TGCAGTGCTAGTCCTCCGGACAGAAATCGGCAGACCCAGTACTTC
>TRBJ2-7|-|TRBV6-5|TRBD2
CASSYVGGPTYEQYF
TGTGCCAGCAGTTACGTGGGAGGGCCAACCTACGAGCAGTACTTC
>TRBJ2-5|-|TRBV7-7|-
CASSLGLAERQETQYF
TGTGCTAGCAGCTTAGGCCTCGCAGAAAGACAAGAGACCCAGTACTTC
>TRBJ2-5|many|TRBV7-2|TRBD2
CASSFGLAGIQETQYF
TGTGCCAGCAGCTTCGGACTAGCGGGGATCCAAGAGACCCAGTACTTC
>TRBJ2-5|many|TRBV6-2/TRBV6-3|-
CASSFSQETQYF
TGTGCCAGCAGTTTCTCTCAAGAGACCCAGTACTTC
>TRBJ2-1|many|TRBV28|-
CASRDLNHNEQFF
TGTGCCAGCCGGGACTTGAACCACAATGAGCAGTTCTTC
>TRBJ2-1|few|TRBV24-1|TRBD2
CATSDSPGLASYEQFF
TGTGCCACCAGTGATTCACCGGGACTAGCCTCCTATGAGCAGTTCTTC
>TRBJ1-1|many|TRBV7-9|TRBD1
CASSATGTGGSTEAFF
TGTGCCAGCAGCGCGACCGGGACAGGGGGATCTACTGAAGCTTTCTTT
>TRBJ2-1|few|TRBV7-2|TRBD2
CASSRLAGVEGEQFF
TGTGCCAGCAGCCGACTAGCGGGAGTGGAGGGTGAGCAGTTCTTC
>TRBJ2-7|many|TRBV6-2/TRBV6-3|TRBD2
CASSYLSLASGPYEQYF
TGTGCCAGCAGTTACCTTTCGTTGGCTAGCGGACCCTACGAGCAGTACTTC
>TRBJ2-7|-|TRBV4-3|-
CASSHNRRSYEQYF
TGCGCCAGCAGCCACAACAGGAGGTCCTACGAGCAGTACTTC
>TRBJ2-7|-|TRBV27|TRBD1
CASTPSYGDRAYEQYF
TGTGCCAGCACCCCATCCTATGGGGACAGAGCCTACGAGCAGTACTTC
>TRBJ2-3|many|TRBV7-9|-
CASSLSLSTDTQYF
TGTGCCAGCAGCTTAAGTCTGAGCACAGATACGCAGTATTTT
>TRBJ1-2|many|TRBV7-9|-
CASSLSRGGYGYTF
TGTGCCAGCAGTTTAAGCAGGGGCGGCTATGGCTACACCTTC
>TRBJ2-7|few|TRBV7-4|TRBD2
CASSLQRGKQYF
TGTGCCAGCAGCCTACAGCGGGGGAAGCAGTACTTC